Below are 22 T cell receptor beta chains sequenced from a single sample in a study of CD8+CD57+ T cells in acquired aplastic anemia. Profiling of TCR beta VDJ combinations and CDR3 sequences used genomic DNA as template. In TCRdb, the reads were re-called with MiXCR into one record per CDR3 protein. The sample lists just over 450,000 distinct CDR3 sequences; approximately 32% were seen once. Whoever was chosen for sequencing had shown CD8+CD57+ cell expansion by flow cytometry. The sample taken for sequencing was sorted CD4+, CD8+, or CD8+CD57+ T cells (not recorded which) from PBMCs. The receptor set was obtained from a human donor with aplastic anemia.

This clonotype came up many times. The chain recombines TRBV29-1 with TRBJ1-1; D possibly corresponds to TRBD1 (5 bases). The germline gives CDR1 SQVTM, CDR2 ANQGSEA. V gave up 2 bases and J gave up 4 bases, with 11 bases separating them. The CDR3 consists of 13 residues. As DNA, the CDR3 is TGCAGCGTTGAACGACAGTCCGGCACTGAAGCTTTCTTT. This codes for CSVERQSGTEAFF.

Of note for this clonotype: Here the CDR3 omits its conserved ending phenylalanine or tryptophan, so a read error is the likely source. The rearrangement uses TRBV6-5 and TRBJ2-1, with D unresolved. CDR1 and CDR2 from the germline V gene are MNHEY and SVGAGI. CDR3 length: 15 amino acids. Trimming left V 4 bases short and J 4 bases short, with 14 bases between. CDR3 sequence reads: CASSSRSLLYNEQFL. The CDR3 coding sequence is TGTGCCAGCAGTTCGCGCTCCCTCCTGTACAATGAGCAGTTCCTC.

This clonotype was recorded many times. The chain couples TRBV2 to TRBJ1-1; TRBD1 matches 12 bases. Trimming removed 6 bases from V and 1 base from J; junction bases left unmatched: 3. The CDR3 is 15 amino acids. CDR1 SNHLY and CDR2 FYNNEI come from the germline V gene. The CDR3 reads CASSWDRGPNTEAFF. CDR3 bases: TGTGCCAGCAGCTGGGACAGGGGGCCGAACACTGAAGCTTTCTTT.

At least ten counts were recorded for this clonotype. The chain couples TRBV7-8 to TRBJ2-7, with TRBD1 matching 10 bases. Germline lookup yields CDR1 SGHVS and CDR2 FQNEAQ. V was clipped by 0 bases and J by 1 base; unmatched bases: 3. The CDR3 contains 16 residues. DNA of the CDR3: TGTGCCAGCAGCTTAGCAAGGACAGGGGGGTCCTACGAGCAGTACTTC. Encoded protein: CASSLARTGGSYEQYF.

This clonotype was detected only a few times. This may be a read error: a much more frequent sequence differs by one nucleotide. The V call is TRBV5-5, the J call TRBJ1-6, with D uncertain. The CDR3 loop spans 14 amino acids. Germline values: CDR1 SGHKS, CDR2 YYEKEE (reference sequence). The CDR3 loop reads CASSNGPPSSPLRF. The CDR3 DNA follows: TGCGCCAGCAGCAATGGCCCGCCCAGTTCACCCCTCCGCTTT.

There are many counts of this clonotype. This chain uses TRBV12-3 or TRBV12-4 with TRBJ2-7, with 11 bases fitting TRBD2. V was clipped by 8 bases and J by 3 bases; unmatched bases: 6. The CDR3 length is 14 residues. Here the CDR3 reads CASLSGRAGYEQYF. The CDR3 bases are TGTGCCAGCCTTAGCGGGAGGGCCGGCTACGAGCAGTACTTC.

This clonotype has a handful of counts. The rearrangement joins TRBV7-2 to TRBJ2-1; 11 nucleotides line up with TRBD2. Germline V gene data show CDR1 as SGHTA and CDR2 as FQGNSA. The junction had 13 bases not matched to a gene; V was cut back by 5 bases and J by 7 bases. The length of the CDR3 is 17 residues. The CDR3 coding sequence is TGTGCCAGCAGCCAAGATACTAGCGGGAGCATATTGAATGAGCAGTTCTTC. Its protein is CASSQDTSGSILNEQFF. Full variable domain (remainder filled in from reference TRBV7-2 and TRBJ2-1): GAGVSQSPSNKVTEKGKDVELRCDPISGHTALYWYRQSLGQGLEFLIYFQGNSAPDKSGLPSDRFSAERTGGSVSTLTIQRTQQEDSAVYLCASSQDTSGSILNEQFFGPGTRLTVL.

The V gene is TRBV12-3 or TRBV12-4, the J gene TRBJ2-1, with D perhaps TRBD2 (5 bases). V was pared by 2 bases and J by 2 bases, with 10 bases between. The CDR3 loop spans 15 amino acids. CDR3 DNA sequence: TGTGCCAGCAGTTTAAATCTAGCTACCTACAATGAGCAGTTCTTC. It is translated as CASSLNLATYNEQFF.

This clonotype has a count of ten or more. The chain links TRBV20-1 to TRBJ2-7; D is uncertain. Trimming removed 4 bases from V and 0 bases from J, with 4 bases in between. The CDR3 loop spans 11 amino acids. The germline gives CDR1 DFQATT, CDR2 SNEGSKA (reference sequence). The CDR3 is CSAIVSYEQYF. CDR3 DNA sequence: TGCAGTGCTATAGTCTCCTACGAGCAGTACTTC.

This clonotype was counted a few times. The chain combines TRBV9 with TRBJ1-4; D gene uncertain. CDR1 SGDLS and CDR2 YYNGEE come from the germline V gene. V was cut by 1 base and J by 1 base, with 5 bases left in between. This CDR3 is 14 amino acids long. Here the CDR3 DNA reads TGTGCCAGCAGCGTAAGTGGAACTAATGAAAAACTGTTTTTT. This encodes CASSVSGTNEKLFF.

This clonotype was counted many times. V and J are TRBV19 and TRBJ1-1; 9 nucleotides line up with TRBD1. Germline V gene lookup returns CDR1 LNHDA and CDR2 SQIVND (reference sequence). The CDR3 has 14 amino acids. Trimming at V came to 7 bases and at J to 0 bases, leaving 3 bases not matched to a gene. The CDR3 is CASTRDRVNTEAFF. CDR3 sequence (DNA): TGTGCCAGTACTAGGGACAGGGTGAACACTGAAGCTTTCTTT.

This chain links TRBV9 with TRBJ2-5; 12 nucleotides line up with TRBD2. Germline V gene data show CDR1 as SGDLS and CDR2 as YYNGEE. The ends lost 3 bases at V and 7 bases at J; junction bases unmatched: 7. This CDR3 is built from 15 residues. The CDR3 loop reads CASSETSGGPGTQYF. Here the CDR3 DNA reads TGTGCCAGCAGCGAGACTAGCGGGGGCCCGGGGACCCAGTACTTC.

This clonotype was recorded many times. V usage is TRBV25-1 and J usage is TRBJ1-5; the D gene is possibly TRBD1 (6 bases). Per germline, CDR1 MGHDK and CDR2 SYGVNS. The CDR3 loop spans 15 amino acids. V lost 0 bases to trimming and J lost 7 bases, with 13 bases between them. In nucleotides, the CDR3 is TGTGCCAGCAGTGAATATGAGGGTGGGGGCCAGCCCCAGCATTTT. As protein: CASSEYEGGGQPQHF.

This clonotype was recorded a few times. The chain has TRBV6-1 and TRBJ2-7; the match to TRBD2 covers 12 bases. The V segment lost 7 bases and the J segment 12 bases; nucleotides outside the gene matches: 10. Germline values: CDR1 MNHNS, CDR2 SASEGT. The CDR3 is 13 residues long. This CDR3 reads CASTLGLAGTWYF. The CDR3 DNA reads TGTGCCAGCACCCTAGGACTAGCGGGAACTTGGTACTTC.

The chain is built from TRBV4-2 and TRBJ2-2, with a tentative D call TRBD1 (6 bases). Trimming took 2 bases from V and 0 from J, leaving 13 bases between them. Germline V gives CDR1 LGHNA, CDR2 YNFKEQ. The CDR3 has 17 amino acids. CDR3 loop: CASSQRTRTANTGELFF. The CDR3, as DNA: TGTGCCAGCAGCCAACGCACTCGGACAGCGAACACCGGGGAGCTGTTTTTT.

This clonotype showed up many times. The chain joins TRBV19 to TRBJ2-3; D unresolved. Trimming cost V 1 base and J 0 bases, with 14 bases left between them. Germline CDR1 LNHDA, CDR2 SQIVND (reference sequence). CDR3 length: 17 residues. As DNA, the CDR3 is TGTGCCAGTAGTATAGCCGCCAAACAGACTAGCACAGATACGCAGTATTTT. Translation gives CASSIAAKQTSTDTQYF.

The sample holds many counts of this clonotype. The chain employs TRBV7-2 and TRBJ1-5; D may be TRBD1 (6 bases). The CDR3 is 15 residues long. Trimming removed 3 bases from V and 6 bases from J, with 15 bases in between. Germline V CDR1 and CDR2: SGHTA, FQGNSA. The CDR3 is CASSFSSQGGQPQHF. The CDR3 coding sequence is TGTGCCAGCAGCTTTAGCTCACAGGGTGGTCAGCCCCAGCATTTT.

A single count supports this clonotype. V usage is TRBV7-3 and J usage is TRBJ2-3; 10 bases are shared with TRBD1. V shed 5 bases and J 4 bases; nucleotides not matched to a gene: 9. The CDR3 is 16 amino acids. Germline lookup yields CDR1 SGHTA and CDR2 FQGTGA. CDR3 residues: CASSTVGQGFADTQYF. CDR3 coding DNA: TGTGCCAGCAGCACCGTGGGACAGGGGTTCGCAGATACGCAGTATTTT. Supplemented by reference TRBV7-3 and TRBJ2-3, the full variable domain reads GAGVSQTPSNKVTEKGKYVELRCDPISGHTALYWYRQSLGQGPEFLIYFQGTGAADDSGLPNDRFFAVRPEGSVSTLKIQRTERGDSAVYLCASSTVGQGFADTQYFGPGTRLTVL.

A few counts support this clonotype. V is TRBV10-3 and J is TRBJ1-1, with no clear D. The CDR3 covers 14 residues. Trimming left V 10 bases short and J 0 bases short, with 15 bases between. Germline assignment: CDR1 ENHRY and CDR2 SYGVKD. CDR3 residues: CASIQQLMNTEAFF. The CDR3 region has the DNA TGTGCCAGCATCCAACAGCTCATGAACACTGAAGCTTTCTTT.

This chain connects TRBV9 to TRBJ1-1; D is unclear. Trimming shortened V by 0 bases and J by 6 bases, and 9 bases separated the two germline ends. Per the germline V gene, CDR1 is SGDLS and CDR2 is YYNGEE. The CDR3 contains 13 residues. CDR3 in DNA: TGTGCCAGCAGCGTAGTTTTAGCGGCTGAAGCTTTCTTT. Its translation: CASSVVLAAEAFF.

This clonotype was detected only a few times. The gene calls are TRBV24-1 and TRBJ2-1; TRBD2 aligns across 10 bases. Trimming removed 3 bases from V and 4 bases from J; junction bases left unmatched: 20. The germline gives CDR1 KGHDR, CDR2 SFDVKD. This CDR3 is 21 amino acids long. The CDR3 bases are TGTGCCACCAGTGATCTCTGGTGGGACTTCGGACTAGCGGAGAAGTACAATGAGCAGTTCTTC. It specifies CATSDLWWDFGLAEKYNEQFF.

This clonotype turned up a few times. The chain's CDR3 is CASSVGRFWDSYNEQFF. The CDR3, as DNA: TGTGCCAGCAGCGTAGGAAGGTTCTGGGACTCCTACAATGAGCAGTTCTTC. This chain connects TRBV9 to TRBJ2-1; no definite D call. The CDR3 extends over 17 amino acids. Germline-derived CDR1 and CDR2 are SGDLS and YYNGEE. V was clipped by 0 bases and J by 0 bases, with 13 bases between them.